Shown below are 22 T cell receptor beta chains from a single sample sequenced in a study of T cells in Graves' hyperthyroidism and ophthalmopathy. Using RNA transcripts as the source, TCR beta CDR3 regions were amplified. When the TCR CDR3 underwent first-round RT-PCR, the HTBI primer set was used. TCRdb ran MiXCR on the multiplex PCR reads and lists one entry per CDR3 protein. This sample has around 760,000 distinct CDR3 sequences; roughly a third occur once, and the top ten carry around 29%. Sequencing was performed on blood. All receptors come from a woman aged 40-49 years with Graves' hyperthyroidism.

This rearrangement joins TRBV12-3 or TRBV12-4 to TRBJ1-2; tentative D call: TRBD1 (6 bases). The CDR3 is made up of 14 amino acids. The V end was cut by 3 bases, the J end by 7 bases, with 15 bases between. Here the CDR3 reads CASSLGGAGCGYTF. As DNA, the CDR3 is TGTGCCAGCAGTTTGGGGGGCGCGGGGTGTGGCTACACCTTC.

On this clonotype itself: This may come from a read error, since a much larger clone is one base off. The rearrangement joins TRBV13 to TRBJ1-6; 7 nucleotides match TRBD1. Germline CDR1 reads PRHDT; CDR2 reads FYEKMQ (reference sequence). The CDR3 consists of 15 residues. CDR3 sequence: CPSSPRQGSYSPLHF. The DNA of the CDR3 is TGTCCCAGCAGCCCCAGACAGGGTTCCTATTCACCCCTCCACTTT.

Points on this clonotype: A much more abundant neighbour one base away suggests this may be a read error. This chain connects TRBV7-9 to TRBJ2-7; TRBD2 matches 7 bases. V was pared by 5 bases and J by 2 bases, with 6 bases of the junction left unmatched. The germline V gene encodes CDR1 SEHNR and CDR2 FQNEAQ (reference sequence). This CDR3 is built from 14 residues. Here the CDR3 DNA reads TGTGCCAGCAGCCACCGGGCGGGGGCCTACGAGCAGTACTTC. Translated, it gives CASSHRAGAYEQYF.

This clonotype has a handful of counts. The chain combines TRBV12-3 or TRBV12-4 with TRBJ1-4; perhaps TRBD1 as D (5 bases). The germline V and J ends were trimmed by 6 bases and 8 bases, with 19 bases remaining between them. CDR3 size: 15 residues. CDR3 region: CASSAQGGSAEKLFF. The CDR3 DNA sequence: TGTGCCAGCAGCGCGCAGGGCGGTAGTGCGGAAAAACTGTTTTTT.

This clonotype was recorded at least ten times. The chain joins TRBV6-6 to TRBJ1-3, with a possible D match to TRBD1 (6 bases). The germline gives CDR1 MNHNY, CDR2 SVGAGI (reference sequence). Trimming stripped 6 bases from V and 0 bases from J, with 9 bases between. CDR3 length equals 14 residues. CDR3 in amino acids: CASRNRVSGNTIYF. Written as DNA, the CDR3 is TGTGCCAGCAGAAACAGGGTCTCTGGAAACACCATATATTTT.

A word on this clonotype: The junction does not match germline at one end; this may be a read error. This sequence joins TRBV12-3 or TRBV12-4 and TRBJ1-2, with D possibly matching TRBD1 (5 bases). This CDR3 contains 15 residues. CDR3 nucleotides: TGTGCCGGCAGTTTAGAGTCGTGGGGCCGCAAGGGCTACACCTTC. Translating it yields CAGSLESWGRKGYTF.

The table lists this clonotype with many counts. The chain is built from TRBV6-5 and TRBJ1-1; D unresolved. The V gene's germline CDR1 is MNHEY and CDR2 SVGAGI. The CDR3 consists of 15 residues. V was trimmed by 2 bases and J by 4 bases, leaving 14 bases between them. This CDR3 reads CASSYRSTPVTEAFF. The DNA for the CDR3 is TGTGCCAGCAGTTACCGGTCTACGCCTGTCACTGAAGCTTTCTTT.

V and J are TRBV7-8 and TRBJ1-2; perhaps TRBD1 as D (5 bases). CDR3 length: 14 amino acids. The germline V gene encodes CDR1 SGHVS and CDR2 FQNEAQ. Trimming stripped 3 bases from V and 3 bases from J, with 11 bases between. The CDR3 loop is CASSFEGPYYGYTF. DNA for the CDR3: TGTGCCAGCAGCTTTGAGGGGCCCTACTATGGCTACACCTTC.

This clonotype was detected a few times. The genes are TRBV7-2 and TRBJ2-2; 16 bases are shared with TRBD2. Germline-derived CDR1 and CDR2 are SGHTA and FQGNSA. The length of the CDR3 is 17 residues. With V trimmed by 4 bases and J by 5 bases, 4 bases remained unmatched. The CDR3 region is CASSWGLAGGPTGELFF. The CDR3 DNA sequence: TGTGCCAGCAGCTGGGGACTAGCGGGGGGGCCGACCGGGGAGCTGTTTTTT.

In its sample, this clonotype was seen a few times. The chain uses TRBV20-1 and TRBJ1-2; perhaps TRBD1 as D (5 bases). V was shortened by 6 bases and J by 8 bases, with 19 bases between the two germline ends. CDR3 length: 13 amino acids. Per the germline V gene, CDR1 is DFQATT and CDR2 is SNEGSKA (reference sequence). CDR3 in amino acids: CSAGGSGVRGYTF. In nucleotides, the CDR3 is TGCAGTGCCGGGGGTTCCGGAGTTCGAGGCTACACCTTC.

The V call is TRBV20-1, the J call TRBJ2-5; D remains unclear. V was shortened by 0 bases and J by 11 bases, with 13 bases between the two germline ends. Germline V gene sequence: CDR1 DFQATT, CDR2 SNEGSKA (reference sequence). This CDR3 contains 12 residues. CDR3 nucleotides: TGCAGTGCTAGAGATAGTGGCCCTGGACAGTACTTC. Protein sequence: CSARDSGPGQYF.

The chain uses TRBV20-1 and TRBJ2-6; D perhaps matches TRBD1 (6 bases). There are 13 residues in the CDR3. Trimming took 3 bases from V and 4 from J, leaving 7 bases between them. Germline loops: CDR1 DFQATT, CDR2 SNEGSKA (reference sequence). The CDR3 protein is CSASGTGANVLTF. The CDR3 DNA is TGCAGTGCTAGCGGGACAGGGGCCAACGTCCTGACTTTC.

The chain uses TRBV2 and TRBJ1-3; D uncertain. The CDR3 contains 14 residues. Trimming shortened V by 5 bases and J by 2 bases, and 10 bases separated the two germline ends. CDR1 and CDR2 from the germline V gene are SNHLY and FYNNEI. The CDR3 reads CASSRTVAGNTIYF. The CDR3 DNA is TGTGCCAGCAGTCGAACGGTGGCTGGAAACACCATATATTTT.

The count of this clonotype is one. The genes are TRBV2 and TRBJ1-4; unclear D gene. V gave up 7 bases and J gave up 11 bases, with 17 bases separating them. Germline CDR1 SNHLY, CDR2 FYNNEI. This CDR3 region has 13 residues. The CDR3 sequence is CASTKGAGGKLFF. Written as DNA, the CDR3 is TGTGCCAGCACCAAAGGAGCGGGAGGGAAACTGTTTTTT.

This clonotype appeared many times. The chain links TRBV7-2 to TRBJ2-2; 7 bases agree with TRBD2. The CDR3 has 15 residues. CDR1 and CDR2 (germline): SGHTA, FQGNSA. The V gene end was trimmed by 3 bases and the J gene end by 5 bases; junction bases not matched to a gene: 6. CDR3 amino acids: CASSFTRGGTGELFF. The DNA for the CDR3 is TGTGCCAGCAGCTTCACCCGCGGGGGAACCGGGGAGCTGTTTTTT. Full variable domain (remainder filled in from reference TRBV7-2 and TRBJ2-2): GAGVSQSPSNKVTEKGKDVELRCDPISGHTALYWYRQSLGQGLEFLIYFQGNSAPDKSGLPSDRFSAERTGGSVSTLTIQRTQQEDSAVYLCASSFTRGGTGELFFGEGSRLTVL.

This chain uses TRBV7-9 with TRBJ2-2; 8 nucleotides agree with TRBD2. Unmatched junction bases numbered 0, after V lost 1 base and J lost 2 bases. Germline-derived CDR1 and CDR2 are SEHNR and FQNEAQ (reference sequence). The CDR3 sequence is 15 residues long. In DNA, the CDR3 is TGTGCCAGCAGCTTAGGGACTAGCAACACCGGGGAGCTGTTTTTT. This sequence encodes CASSLGTSNTGELFF. Full variable domain (missing parts from reference TRBV7-9 and TRBJ2-2): DTGVSQNPRHKITKRGQNVTFRCDPISEHNRLYWYRQTLGQGPEFLTYFQNEAQLEKSRLLSDRFSAERPKGSFSTLEIQRTEQGDSAMYLCASSLGTSNTGELFFGEGSRLTVL.

This clonotype was detected ten times or more. The chain has TRBV7-2 and TRBJ2-5, with 7 bases identical to TRBD2. J was trimmed by 2 bases and V by 3 bases; bases with no gene match: 9. The V gene's germline CDR1 is SGHTA and CDR2 FQGNSA. There are 16 residues in the CDR3. The CDR3 DNA is TGTGCCAGCAGCTTGAGCGGGTCTAGCGGACAAGAGACCCAGTACTTC. It encodes CASSLSGSSGQETQYF.

Note on this clonotype: A read error is possible here, since a much larger clone lies one base away. This chain joins TRBV29-1 and TRBJ2-2; 8 bases match TRBD2. Germline lookup yields CDR1 SQVTM and CDR2 ANQGSEA. The CDR3 length is 18 residues. CDR3 residues: CSVEDVSGSFRGTGKLFF. The CDR3 DNA sequence: TGCAGCGTTGAAGATGTCAGCGGGAGCTTTCGTGGCACCGGGAAGCTGTTTTTT.

The table lists this clonotype with a few counts. The rearrangement links TRBV3-1 to TRBJ2-7, with TRBD1 matching over 8 bases. The CDR3 spans 15 residues. V trimming: 4 bases; J trimming: 5 bases; junction bases outside the gene matches: 10. The V gene's germline CDR1 is LGHDT and CDR2 YNNKEL (reference sequence). CDR3 loop: CASSPGTGAHHEQYF. CDR3 DNA: TGTGCCAGCAGCCCCGGGACAGGAGCCCATCACGAGCAGTACTTC.

The gene calls are TRBV6-2 or TRBV6-3 and TRBJ2-7; D gene unclear. Trimming cost V 2 bases and J 5 bases, with 7 bases left between them. The germline gives CDR1 MNHEY, CDR2 SVGEGT. There are 12 residues in the CDR3. The CDR3 bases are TGTGCCAGCAGTTACGCGTATCACGAGCAGTACTTC. Its translation: CASSYAYHEQYF.

This clonotype was observed at least ten times. The chain combines TRBV10-3 with TRBJ2-7; D gene uncertain. The germline V gene encodes CDR1 ENHRY and CDR2 SYGVKD. This CDR3 comprises 14 residues. V shed 0 bases and J shed 6 bases, with 12 bases lying between them. The DNA of the CDR3 is TGTGCCATCAGTGAGTCGTGGATCCGTGGCGAGCAGTACTTC. It is translated as CAISESWIRGEQYF.

This clonotype has more than one count but fewer than ten. One end of the junction fails to match germline, which may point to a read error. This rearrangement joins TRBV10-3 to TRBJ1-5, with 10 bases lining up with TRBD1. The CDR3 is made up of 17 amino acids. Germline-derived CDR1 and CDR2 are ENHRY and SYGVKD. The CDR3 loop reads CASSDQTGGFGNQPQHF. In nucleotides, the CDR3 is TGTGCCAGCAGTGACCAGACAGGGGGCTTTGGCAATCAGCCCCAGCATTTT.